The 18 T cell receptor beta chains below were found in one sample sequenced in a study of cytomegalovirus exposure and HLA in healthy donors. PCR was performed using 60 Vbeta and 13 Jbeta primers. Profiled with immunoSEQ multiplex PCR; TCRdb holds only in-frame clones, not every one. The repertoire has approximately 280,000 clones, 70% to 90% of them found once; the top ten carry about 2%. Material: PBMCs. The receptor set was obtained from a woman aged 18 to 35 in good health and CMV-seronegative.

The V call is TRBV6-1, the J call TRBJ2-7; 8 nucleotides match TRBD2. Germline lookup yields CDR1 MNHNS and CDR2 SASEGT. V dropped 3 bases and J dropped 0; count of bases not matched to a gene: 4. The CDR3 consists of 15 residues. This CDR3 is CASSDSGGDSYEQYF. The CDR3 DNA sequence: TGTGCCAGCAGTGATTCGGGGGGGGACTCCTACGAGCAGTACTTC.

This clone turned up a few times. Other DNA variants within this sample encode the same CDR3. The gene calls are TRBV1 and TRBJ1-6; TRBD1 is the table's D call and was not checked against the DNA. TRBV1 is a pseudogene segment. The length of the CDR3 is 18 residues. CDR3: CTSSQGQGGVSYNSPLHF. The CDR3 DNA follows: TGCACCAGCAGCCAAGGACAGGGTGGGGTCTCCTATAATTCCCCCCTCCACTTT.

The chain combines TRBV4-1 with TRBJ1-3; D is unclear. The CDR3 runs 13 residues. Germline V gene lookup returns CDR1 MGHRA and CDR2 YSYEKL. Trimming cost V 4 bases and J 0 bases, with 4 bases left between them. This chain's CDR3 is CASSPVSGNTIYF. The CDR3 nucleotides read TGCGCCAGCAGCCCGGTCTCTGGAAACACCATATATTTT.

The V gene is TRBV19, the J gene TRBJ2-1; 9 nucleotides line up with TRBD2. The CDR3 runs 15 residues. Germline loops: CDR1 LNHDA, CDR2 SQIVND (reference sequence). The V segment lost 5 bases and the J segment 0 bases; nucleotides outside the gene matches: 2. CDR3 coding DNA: TGTGCCAGTAGTGGCGGGGGGGCCTCCTACAATGAGCAGTTCTTC. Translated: CASSGGGASYNEQFF.

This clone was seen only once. In DNA form, the CDR3 reads TGTGCTAGTGGTTTGCCCCCGGAAAGGTTAGAAGGGGGTACGAACACTGAAGCTTTCTTT. This translates into CASGLPPERLEGGTNTEAFF. The chain has TRBV12-5 and TRBJ1-1, with D maybe TRBD1 (6 bases). Germline V gene lookup returns CDR1 LGHNT and CDR2 FRNRAP. V was cut by 2 bases and J by 1 base, with 26 bases left in between. CDR3 length: 20 residues. Complete variable domain (other parts from reference TRBV12-5 and TRBJ1-1): DARVTQTPRHKVTEMGQEVTMRCQPILGHNTVFWYRQTMMQGLELLAYFRNRAPLDDSGMPKDRFSAEMPDATLATLKIQPSEPRDSAVYFCASGLPPERLEGGTNTEAFFGQGTRLTVV.

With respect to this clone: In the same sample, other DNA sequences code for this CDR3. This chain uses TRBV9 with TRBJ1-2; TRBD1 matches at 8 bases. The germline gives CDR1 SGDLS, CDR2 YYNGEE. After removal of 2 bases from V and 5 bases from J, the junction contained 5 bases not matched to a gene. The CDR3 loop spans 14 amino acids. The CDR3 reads CASSVQGAGYGYTF. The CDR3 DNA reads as TGTGCCAGCAGCGTTCAGGGGGCAGGGTATGGCTACACCTTC.

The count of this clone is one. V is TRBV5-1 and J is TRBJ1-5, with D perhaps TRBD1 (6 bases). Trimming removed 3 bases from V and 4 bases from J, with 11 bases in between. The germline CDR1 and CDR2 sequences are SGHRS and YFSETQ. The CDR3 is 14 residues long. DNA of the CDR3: TGCGCCAGCAGCTCGGAAGGGGGAAATCAGCCCCAGCATTTT. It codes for CASSSEGGNQPQHF.

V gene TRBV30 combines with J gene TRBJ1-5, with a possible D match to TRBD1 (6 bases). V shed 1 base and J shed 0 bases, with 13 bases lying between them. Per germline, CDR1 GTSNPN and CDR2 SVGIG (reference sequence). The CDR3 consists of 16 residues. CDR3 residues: CAWSATRGYSNQPQHF. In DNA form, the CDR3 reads TGTGCCTGGAGTGCCACCAGGGGTTATAGCAATCAGCCCCAGCATTTT.

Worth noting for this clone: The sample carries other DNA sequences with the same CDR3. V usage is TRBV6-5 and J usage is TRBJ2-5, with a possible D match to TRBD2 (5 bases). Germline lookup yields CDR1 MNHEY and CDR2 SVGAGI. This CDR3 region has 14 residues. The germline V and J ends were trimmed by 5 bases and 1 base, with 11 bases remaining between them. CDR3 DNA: TGTGCCAGCAGTGGGCTAGCTCTCCAAGAGACCCAGTACTTC. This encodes CASSGLALQETQYF.

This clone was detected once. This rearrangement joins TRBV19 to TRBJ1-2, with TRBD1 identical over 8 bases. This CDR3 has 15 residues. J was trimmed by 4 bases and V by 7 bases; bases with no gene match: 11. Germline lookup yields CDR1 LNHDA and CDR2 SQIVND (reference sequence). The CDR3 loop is CASTGEAGGFYGYTF. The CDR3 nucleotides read TGTGCCAGTACTGGGGAGGCAGGGGGCTTCTATGGCTACACCTTC. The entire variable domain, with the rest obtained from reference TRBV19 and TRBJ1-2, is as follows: DGGITQSPKYLFRKEGQNVTLSCEQNLNHDAMYWYRQDPGQGLRLIYYSQIVNDFQKGDIAEGYSVSREKKESFPLTVTSAQKNPTAFYLCASTGEAGGFYGYTFGSGTRLTVV.

The CDR3 spells CASSYSGGNQPQHF. The CDR3 nucleotides read TGTGCCAGCAGTTACTCGGGAGGAAATCAGCCCCAGCATTTT. The chain recombines TRBV6-5 with TRBJ1-5; D is uncertain. Germline CDR1 and CDR2: MNHEY and SVGAGI. V lost 0 bases to trimming and J lost 4 bases, with 7 bases between them. The CDR3 consists of 14 residues.

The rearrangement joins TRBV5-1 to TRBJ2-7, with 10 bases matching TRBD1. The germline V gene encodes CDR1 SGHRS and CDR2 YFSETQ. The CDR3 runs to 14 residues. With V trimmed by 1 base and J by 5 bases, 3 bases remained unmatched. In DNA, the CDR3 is TGCGCCAGCAGCTTGCCGGGACAGGGGAACGAGCAGTACTTC. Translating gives CASSLPGQGNEQYF. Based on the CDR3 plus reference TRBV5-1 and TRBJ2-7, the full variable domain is KAGVTQTPRYLIKTRGQQVTLSCSPISGHRSVSWYQQTPGQGLQFLFEYFSETQRNKGNFPGRFSGRQFSNSRSEMNVSTLELGDSALYLCASSLPGQGNEQYFGPGTRLTVT.

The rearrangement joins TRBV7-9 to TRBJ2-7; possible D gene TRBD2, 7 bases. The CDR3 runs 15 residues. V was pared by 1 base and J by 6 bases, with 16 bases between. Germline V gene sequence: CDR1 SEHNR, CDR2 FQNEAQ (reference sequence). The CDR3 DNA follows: TGTGCCAGCAGCTTAGGTTCGGGGGGCGCGGGCGAGCAGTACTTC. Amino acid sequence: CASSLGSGGAGEQYF.

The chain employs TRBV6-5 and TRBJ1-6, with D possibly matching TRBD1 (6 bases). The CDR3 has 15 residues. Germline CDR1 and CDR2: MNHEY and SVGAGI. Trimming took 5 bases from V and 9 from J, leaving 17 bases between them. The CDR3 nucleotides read TGTGCCAGCAGTAGAACAGGGCCGGGGGGTTCACCCCTCCACTTT. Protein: CASSRTGPGGSPLHF.

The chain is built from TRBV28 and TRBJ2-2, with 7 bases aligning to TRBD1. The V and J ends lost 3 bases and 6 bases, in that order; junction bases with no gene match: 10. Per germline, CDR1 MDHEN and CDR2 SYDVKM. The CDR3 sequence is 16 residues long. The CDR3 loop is CASSFRDRHPPGELFF. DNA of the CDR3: TGTGCCAGCAGTTTTAGGGACAGACATCCTCCCGGGGAGCTGTTTTTT. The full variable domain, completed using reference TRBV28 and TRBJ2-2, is DVKVTQSSRYLVKRTGEKVFLECVQDMDHENMFWYRQDPGLGLRLIYFSYDVKMKEKGDIPEGYSVSREKKERFSLILESASTNQTSMYLCASSFRDRHPPGELFFGEGSRLTVL.

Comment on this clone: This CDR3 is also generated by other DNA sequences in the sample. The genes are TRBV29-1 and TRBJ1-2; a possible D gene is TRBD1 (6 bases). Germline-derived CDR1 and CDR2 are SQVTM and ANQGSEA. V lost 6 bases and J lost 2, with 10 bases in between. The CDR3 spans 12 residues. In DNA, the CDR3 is TGCAGCGTACAGGGAATCAACTATGGCTACACCTTC. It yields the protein CSVQGINYGYTF. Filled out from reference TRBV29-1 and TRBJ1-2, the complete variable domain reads SAVISQKPSRDICQRGTSLTIQCQVDSQVTMMFWYRQQPGQSLTLIATANQGSEATYESGFVIDKFPISRPNLTFSTLTVSNMSPEDSSIYLCSVQGINYGYTFGSGTRLTVV.

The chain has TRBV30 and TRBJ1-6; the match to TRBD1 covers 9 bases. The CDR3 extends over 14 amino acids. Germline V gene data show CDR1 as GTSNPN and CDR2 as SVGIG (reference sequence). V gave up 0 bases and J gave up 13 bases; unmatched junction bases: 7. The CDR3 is CAWSVLRDRDPLHF. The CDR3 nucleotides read TGTGCCTGGAGTGTACTTAGGGACAGGGATCCCCTCCACTTT.

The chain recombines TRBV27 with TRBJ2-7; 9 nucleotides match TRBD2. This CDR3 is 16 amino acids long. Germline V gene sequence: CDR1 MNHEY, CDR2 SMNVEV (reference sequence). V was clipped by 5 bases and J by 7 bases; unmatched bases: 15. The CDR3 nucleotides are TGTGCCAGCAGTCAACTAAGCGGGGGGCGCCAATGGGAGCAGTACTTC. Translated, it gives CASSQLSGGRQWEQYF.